This T cell receptor beta chain was documented in a study of T cells after yellow fever vaccination. This clonotype occurred once. TCRdb reanalysed the 5' RACE reads using MiXCR and keeps one entry per CDR3 protein. Of 150,000 to 200,000 distinct CDR3 sequences listed, around 8.5% are singletons. There are 18 residues in the CDR3. CDR1 is LGHNA and CDR2 is YSLEER in the germline V gene. V was clipped by 0 bases and J by 0 bases, with 15 bases between them. The specimen comprised CD8+ T cells sorted from PBMCs, sampled 45 days after the yellow fever booster vaccination. The gene calls are TRBV4-3 and TRBJ1-5; a possible D gene is TRBD1 (5 bases). The clonotype was recovered from a man aged 18 to 29 who received the YFV17D yellow fever vaccine. The CDR3: CASSQDRGEVDSNQPQHF. The CDR3 nucleotides are TGCGCCAGCAGCCAAGATCGGGGGGAGGTGGATAGCAATCAGCCCCAGCATTTT.